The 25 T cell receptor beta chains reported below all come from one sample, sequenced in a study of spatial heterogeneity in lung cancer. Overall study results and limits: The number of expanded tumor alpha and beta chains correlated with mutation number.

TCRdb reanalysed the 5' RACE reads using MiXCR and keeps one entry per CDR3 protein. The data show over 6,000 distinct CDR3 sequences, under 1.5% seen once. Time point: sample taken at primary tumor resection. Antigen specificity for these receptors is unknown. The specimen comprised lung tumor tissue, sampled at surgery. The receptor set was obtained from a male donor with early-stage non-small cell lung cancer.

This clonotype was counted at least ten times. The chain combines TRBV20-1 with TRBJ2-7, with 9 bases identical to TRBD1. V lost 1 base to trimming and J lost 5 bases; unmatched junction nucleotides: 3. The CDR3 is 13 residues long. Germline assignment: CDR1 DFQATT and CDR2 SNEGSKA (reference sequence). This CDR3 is CSARGDREHEQYF. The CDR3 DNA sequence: TGCAGTGCTAGAGGGGACAGGGAGCACGAGCAGTACTTC.

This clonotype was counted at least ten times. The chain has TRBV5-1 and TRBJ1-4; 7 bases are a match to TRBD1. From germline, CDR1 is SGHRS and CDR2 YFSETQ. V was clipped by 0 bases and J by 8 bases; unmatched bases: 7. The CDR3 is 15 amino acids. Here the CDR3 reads CASSLEGARGEKLFF. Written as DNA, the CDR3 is TGCGCCAGCAGCTTGGAGGGGGCGCGGGGCGAAAAACTGTTTTTT.

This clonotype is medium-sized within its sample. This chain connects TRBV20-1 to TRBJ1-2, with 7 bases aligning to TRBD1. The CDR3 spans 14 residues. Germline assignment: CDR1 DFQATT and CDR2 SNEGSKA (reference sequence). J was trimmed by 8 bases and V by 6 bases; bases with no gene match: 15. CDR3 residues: CSAKGGTDFMGYTF. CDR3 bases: TGCAGTGCAAAGGGGGGGACAGATTTTATGGGCTACACCTTC.

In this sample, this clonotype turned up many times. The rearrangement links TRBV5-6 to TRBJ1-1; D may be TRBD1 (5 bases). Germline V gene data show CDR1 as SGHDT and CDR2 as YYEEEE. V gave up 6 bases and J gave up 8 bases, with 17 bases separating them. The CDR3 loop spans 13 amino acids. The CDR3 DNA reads TGTGCCAGCATCCCCCACGGGGCTTCAGAAGCTTTCTTT. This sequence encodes CASIPHGASEAFF.

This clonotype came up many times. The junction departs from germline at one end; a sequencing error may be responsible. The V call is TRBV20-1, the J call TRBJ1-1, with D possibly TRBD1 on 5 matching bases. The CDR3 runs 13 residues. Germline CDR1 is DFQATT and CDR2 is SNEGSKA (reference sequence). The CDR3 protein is CSARGHRGTEAFF. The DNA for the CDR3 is TGCAGTGCCAGAGGGCACCGGGGGACTGAAGCTTTCTTT.

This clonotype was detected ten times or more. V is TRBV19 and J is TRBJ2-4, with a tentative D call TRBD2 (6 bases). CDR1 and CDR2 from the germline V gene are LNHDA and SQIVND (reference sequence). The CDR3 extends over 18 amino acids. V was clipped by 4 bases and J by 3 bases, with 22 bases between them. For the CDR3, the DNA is TGTGCCAGTAGTACACAGCTTTGGGACTCCTCGCTCAAAAACATTCAGTACTTC. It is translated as CASSTQLWDSSLKNIQYF.

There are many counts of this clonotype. Here the CDR3 DNA reads TGTGCCAGCAGTGCCCCGAGGATAGGGACTGAAGCTTTCTTT. It codes for CASSAPRIGTEAFF. The chain employs TRBV12-3 or TRBV12-4 and TRBJ1-1, with no clear D. The CDR3 runs to 14 residues. V dropped 5 bases and J dropped 5 bases, with 15 bases sitting between them.

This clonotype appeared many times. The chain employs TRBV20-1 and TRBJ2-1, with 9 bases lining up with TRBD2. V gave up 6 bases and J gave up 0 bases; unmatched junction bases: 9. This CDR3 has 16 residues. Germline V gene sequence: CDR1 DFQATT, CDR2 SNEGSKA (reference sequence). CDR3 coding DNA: TGCAGTGCCTCACCAGCGGGAGGCCCCTCCTACAATGAGCAGTTCTTC. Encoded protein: CSASPAGGPSYNEQFF.

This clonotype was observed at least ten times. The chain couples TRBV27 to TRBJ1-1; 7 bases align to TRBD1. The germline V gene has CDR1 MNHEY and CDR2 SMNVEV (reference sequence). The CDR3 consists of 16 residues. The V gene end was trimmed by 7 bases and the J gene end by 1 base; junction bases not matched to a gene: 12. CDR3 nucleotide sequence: TGTGCCAGCATTTACAGCAGGGGGGGATCGAACACTGAAGCTTTCTTT. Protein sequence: CASIYSRGGSNTEAFF.

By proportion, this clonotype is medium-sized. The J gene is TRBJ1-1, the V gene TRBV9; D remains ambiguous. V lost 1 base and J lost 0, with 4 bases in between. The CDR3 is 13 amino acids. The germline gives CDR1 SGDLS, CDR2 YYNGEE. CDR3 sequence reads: CASSVIVNTEAFF. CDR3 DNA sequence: TGTGCCAGCAGCGTAATCGTGAACACTGAAGCTTTCTTT.

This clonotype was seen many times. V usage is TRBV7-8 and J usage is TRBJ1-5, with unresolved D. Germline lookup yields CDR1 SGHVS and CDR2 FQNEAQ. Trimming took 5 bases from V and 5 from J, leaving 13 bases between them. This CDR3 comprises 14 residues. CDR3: CASSSLNRDQPQHF. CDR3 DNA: TGTGCCAGCAGCAGCTTAAATCGAGATCAGCCCCAGCATTTT.

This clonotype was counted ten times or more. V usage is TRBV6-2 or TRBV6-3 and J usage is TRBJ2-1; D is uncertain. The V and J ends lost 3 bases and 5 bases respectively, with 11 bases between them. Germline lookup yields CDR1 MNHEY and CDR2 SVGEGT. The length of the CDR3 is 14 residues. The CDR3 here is CASSYGPRDNEQFF. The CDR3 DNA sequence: TGTGCCAGCAGTTATGGCCCACGGGACAATGAGCAGTTCTTC.

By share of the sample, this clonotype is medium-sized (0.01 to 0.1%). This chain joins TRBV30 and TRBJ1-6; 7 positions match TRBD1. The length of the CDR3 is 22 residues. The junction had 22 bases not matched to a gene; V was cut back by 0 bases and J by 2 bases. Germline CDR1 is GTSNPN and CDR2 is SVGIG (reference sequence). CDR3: CAWSVELIMGQSSSTYNSPLHF. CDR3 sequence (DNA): TGTGCCTGGAGTGTAGAGTTAATAATGGGACAGTCATCCTCCACCTATAATTCACCCCTCCACTTT.

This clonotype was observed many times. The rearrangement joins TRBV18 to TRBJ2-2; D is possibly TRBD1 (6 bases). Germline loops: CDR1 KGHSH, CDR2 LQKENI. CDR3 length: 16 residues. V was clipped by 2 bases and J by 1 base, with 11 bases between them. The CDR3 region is CASSPWDKLNTGELFF. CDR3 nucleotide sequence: TGTGCCAGCTCACCATGGGACAAACTGAACACCGGGGAGCTGTTTTTT.

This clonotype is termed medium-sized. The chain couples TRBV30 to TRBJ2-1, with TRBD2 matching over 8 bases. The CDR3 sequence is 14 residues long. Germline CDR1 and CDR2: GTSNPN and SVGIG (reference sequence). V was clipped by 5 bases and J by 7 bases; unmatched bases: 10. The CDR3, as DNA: TGTGCCTGGGAAAGCGGGAGAGGGGTAAATGAGCAGTTCTTC. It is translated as CAWESGRGVNEQFF.

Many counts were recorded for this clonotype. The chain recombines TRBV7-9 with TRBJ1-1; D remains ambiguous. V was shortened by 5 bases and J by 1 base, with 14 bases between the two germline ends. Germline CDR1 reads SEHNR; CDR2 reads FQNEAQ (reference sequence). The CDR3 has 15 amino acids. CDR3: CASSRTATTNTEAFF. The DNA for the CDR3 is TGTGCCAGCAGCCGCACAGCCACGACGAACACTGAAGCTTTCTTT.

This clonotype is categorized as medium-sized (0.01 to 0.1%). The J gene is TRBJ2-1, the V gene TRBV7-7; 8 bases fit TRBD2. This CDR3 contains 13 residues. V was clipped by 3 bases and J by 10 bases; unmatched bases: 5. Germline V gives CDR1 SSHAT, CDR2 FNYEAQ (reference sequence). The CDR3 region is CASSFDPSGEQFF. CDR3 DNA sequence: TGTGCCAGCAGCTTCGACCCTAGCGGGGAGCAGTTCTTC.

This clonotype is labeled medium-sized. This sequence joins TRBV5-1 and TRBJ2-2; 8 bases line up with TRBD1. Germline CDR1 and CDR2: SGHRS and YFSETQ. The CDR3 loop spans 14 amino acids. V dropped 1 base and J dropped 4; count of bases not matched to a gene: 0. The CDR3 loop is CASSLTGGTGELFF. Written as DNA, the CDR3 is TGCGCCAGCAGCTTGACAGGGGGCACCGGGGAGCTGTTTTTT.

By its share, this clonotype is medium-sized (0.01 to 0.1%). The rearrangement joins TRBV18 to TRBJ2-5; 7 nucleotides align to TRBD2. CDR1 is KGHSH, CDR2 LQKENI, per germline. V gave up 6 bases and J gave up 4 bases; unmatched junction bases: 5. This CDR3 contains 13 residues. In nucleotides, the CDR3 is TGTGCCAGCTCCCGGGAGGCCGCAGAGACCCAGTACTTC. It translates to CASSREAAETQYF.

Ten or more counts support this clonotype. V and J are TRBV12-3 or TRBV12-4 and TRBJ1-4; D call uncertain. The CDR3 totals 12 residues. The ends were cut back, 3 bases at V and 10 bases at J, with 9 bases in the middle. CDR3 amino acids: CASSFPEGKLFF. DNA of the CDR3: TGTGCCAGCAGTTTCCCAGAGGGAAAACTGTTTTTT.

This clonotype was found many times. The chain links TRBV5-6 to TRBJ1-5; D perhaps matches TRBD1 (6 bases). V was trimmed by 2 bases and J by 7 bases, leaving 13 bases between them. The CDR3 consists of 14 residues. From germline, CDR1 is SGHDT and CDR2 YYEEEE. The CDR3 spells CASSFSGAPQPQHF. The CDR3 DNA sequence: TGTGCCAGCAGCTTTTCAGGGGCCCCCCAGCCCCAGCATTTT.

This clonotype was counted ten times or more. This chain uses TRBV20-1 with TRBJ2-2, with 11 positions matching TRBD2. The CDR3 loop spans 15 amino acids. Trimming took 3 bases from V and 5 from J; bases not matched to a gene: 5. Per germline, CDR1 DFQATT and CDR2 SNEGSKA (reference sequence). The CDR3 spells CSASSGRVGTGELFF. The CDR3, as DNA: TGCAGTGCTAGTAGCGGGAGGGTGGGGACCGGGGAGCTGTTTTTT.

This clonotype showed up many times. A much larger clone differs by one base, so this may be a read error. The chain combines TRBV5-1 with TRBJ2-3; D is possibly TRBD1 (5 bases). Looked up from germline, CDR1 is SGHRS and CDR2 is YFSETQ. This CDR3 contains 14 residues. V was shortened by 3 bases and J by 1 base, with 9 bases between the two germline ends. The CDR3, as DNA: TGCGCCAGCAGCTCAGACAGTTGCACAGATACGCAGTATTTT. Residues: CASSSDSCTDTQYF.

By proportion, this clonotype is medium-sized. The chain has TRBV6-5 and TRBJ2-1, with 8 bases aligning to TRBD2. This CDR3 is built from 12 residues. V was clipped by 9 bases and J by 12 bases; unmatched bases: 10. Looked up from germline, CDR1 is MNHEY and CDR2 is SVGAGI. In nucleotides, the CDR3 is TGTGCCAGACCTAGCATTGGGACTAGGCAGTTCTTC. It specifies CARPSIGTRQFF.

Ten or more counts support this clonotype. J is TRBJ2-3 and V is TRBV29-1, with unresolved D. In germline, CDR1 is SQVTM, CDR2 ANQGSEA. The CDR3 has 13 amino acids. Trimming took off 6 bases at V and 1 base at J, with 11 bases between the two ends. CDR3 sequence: CSVGDGGTDTQYF. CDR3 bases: TGCAGCGTGGGTGATGGGGGCACAGATACGCAGTATTTT.